This T cell receptor beta chain came from a study of read filtering for tumor transcriptome and immune sequencing. General study findings and limits: Sorted CD138-negative bone marrow cells were not purified T cells.

Germline CDR1 SGHAT, CDR2 FQNNGV. The V gene lost 4 bases and the J gene lost 12 bases, with 28 bases spanning the gap. The CDR3 is made up of 17 amino acids. This clonotype has a handful of counts. The antigen is undetermined. The library was built from 400 ng RNA with molecular barcoded adaptors for alpha/delta and beta/gamma chains. MiXCR was run by TCRdb on the reads, yielding one entry per CDR3 protein. The table has 50,000 to 65,000 distinct CDR3 sequences, around an eighth seen once. This TCR was sampled from a donor aged 40 or over with multiple myeloma. This chain links TRBV11-2 with TRBJ2-1; D perhaps matches TRBD2 (7 bases). Material for sequencing was a population of CD138-negative cells sorted from bone marrow. The CDR3 region has the DNA TGTGCCAGCAGCTCCGGGGGGCTAGCAGGCGGGTCTTTCGGGCAGTTCTTC. Protein sequence: CASSSGGLAGGSFGQFF.